Shown below are 19 T cell receptor beta chains from a single sample sequenced in a study of siplizumab effects on memory and regulatory T cells. This table comes from immunoSEQ multiplex PCR, and its TCRdb copy is limited to in-frame clones, with some not included. The table shows about 120,000 clones, with 90% to 95% occurring only once. Material for sequencing was non-Treg CD4+ T cells sorted from blood. These receptors originate from a human donor in good health.

This sequence joins TRBV9 and TRBJ2-3; 8 bases align to TRBD2. V shed 0 bases, J shed 7 bases, and the junction held 7 bases outside the gene matches. CDR1 SGDLS and CDR2 YYNGEE come from the germline V gene. The CDR3 extends over 15 amino acids. As DNA, the CDR3 is TGTGCCAGCAGCGTAGCGGGGGGGGCCCCAAATACGCAGTATTTT. Translating it yields CASSVAGGAPNTQYF.

The J gene is TRBJ2-3, the V gene TRBV28; D is uncertain. From germline, CDR1 is MDHEN and CDR2 SYDVKM. V lost 5 bases to trimming and J lost 0 bases, with 6 bases between them. The length of the CDR3 is 13 residues. This chain's CDR3 is CASSPCSTDTQYF. DNA for the CDR3: TGTGCCAGCAGTCCCTGCAGCACAGATACGCAGTATTTT.

This rearrangement joins TRBV9 to TRBJ1-3; no firm D call. This CDR3 comprises 13 residues. Germline CDR1 is SGDLS and CDR2 is YYNGEE. Trimming stripped 5 bases from V and 4 bases from J, with 10 bases between. The CDR3 loop is CASSLGWGNTIYF. The CDR3 nucleotides read TGTGCCAGCAGTCTCGGGTGGGGAAACACCATATATTTT.

This chain connects TRBV7-9 to TRBJ1-2; the match to TRBD1 covers 8 bases. Germline CDR1 reads SEHNR; CDR2 reads FQNEAQ (reference sequence). The CDR3 is made up of 14 amino acids. The V segment lost 5 bases and the J segment 4 bases; nucleotides outside the gene matches: 6. The CDR3 DNA sequence: TGTGCCAGCAGCCAAGGACAGGGCGGCTATGGCTACACCTTC. Translated, it gives CASSQGQGGYGYTF.

J is TRBJ1-1 and V is TRBV20-1; D not resolved. Trimming took 3 bases from V and 6 from J, leaving 5 bases between them. CDR1 DFQATT and CDR2 SNEGSKA come from the germline V gene (reference sequence). The CDR3 length is 10 residues. CDR3 region: CSARVAEAFF. The CDR3 nucleotides read TGCAGTGCTAGGGTGGCTGAAGCTTTCTTT.

The V gene is TRBV7-9, the J gene TRBJ1-4; TRBD1 is a possible D gene (6 bases). Germline V gene data show CDR1 as SEHNR and CDR2 as FQNEAQ (reference sequence). Trimming cost V 5 bases and J 0 bases, with 19 bases left between them. The CDR3 length is 18 residues. The CDR3 DNA reads TGTGCCAGCAGCCTTTCACAGGGAACGCGGGCAACTAATGAAAAACTGTTTTTT. Translating it yields CASSLSQGTRATNEKLFF. The full variable domain, completed using reference TRBV7-9 and TRBJ1-4, is DTGVSQNPRHKITKRGQNVTFRCDPISEHNRLYWYRQTLGQGPEFLTYFQNEAQLEKSRLLSDRFSAERPKGSFSTLEIQRTEQGDSAMYLCASSLSQGTRATNEKLFFGSGTQLSVL.

The chain has TRBV4-1 and TRBJ1-4; TRBD1 matches 8 bases. The CDR3 totals 18 residues. Germline V gene data show CDR1 as MGHRA and CDR2 as YSYEKL. The V and J ends lost 1 base and 0 bases, in that order; junction bases with no gene match: 7. The chain's CDR3 is CASSQGGTGQATNEKLFF. The CDR3 DNA reads TGCGCCAGCAGCCAAGGTGGGACAGGCCAAGCAACTAATGAAAAACTGTTTTTT.

This clone was detected only once. The chain carries TRBV28 and TRBJ1-5, with 7 bases fitting TRBD1. J gave up 4 bases and V 4 bases, and 4 bases lay outside the gene matches. Germline V gene sequence: CDR1 MDHEN, CDR2 SYDVKM. The CDR3 runs 14 residues. The chain's CDR3 is CASSSGTANQPQHF. The CDR3 DNA reads as TGTGCCAGCAGTTCCGGGACAGCTAATCAGCCCCAGCATTTT. Filled out from reference TRBV28 and TRBJ1-5, the complete variable domain reads DVKVTQSSRYLVKRTGEKVFLECVQDMDHENMFWYRQDPGLGLRLIYFSYDVKMKEKGDIPEGYSVSREKKERFSLILESASTNQTSMYLCASSSGTANQPQHFGDGTRLSIL.

CDR3 protein: CASSSTGGSEAFF. In DNA, the CDR3 is TGTGCCAGCAGCTCGACAGGGGGCTCTGAAGCTTTCTTT. This sequence joins TRBV11-1 and TRBJ1-1; 10 positions match TRBD1. There are 13 residues in the CDR3. The junction had 2 bases not matched to a gene; V was cut back by 4 bases and J by 6 bases. In germline, CDR1 is SGHAT, CDR2 FQDESV (reference sequence).

This chain links TRBV5-1 with TRBJ2-2, with D perhaps matching TRBD1 (6 bases). Germline V lookup: CDR1 SGHRS, CDR2 YFSETQ. Trimming left V 0 bases short and J 5 bases short, with 11 bases between. CDR3 length equals 15 residues. CDR3 residues: CASSLAVRGTGELFF. The CDR3 bases are TGCGCCAGCAGCTTGGCCGTAAGGGGGACCGGGGAGCTGTTTTTT.

The genes are TRBV6-6 and TRBJ1-1; D is unclear. Trimming shortened V by 6 bases and J by 0 bases, and 11 bases separated the two germline ends. Germline V lookup: CDR1 MNHNY, CDR2 SVGAGI (reference sequence). The CDR3 has 14 residues. The CDR3 nucleotides read TGTGCCAGCAGCCCGGTTGACGTGAACACTGAAGCTTTCTTT. It is translated as CASSPVDVNTEAFF.

The chain combines TRBV12-5 with TRBJ2-7, with 7 nucleotides matching TRBD2. The CDR3 contains 13 residues. The V gene end was trimmed by 2 bases and the J gene end by 12 bases; junction bases not matched to a gene: 10. Germline V CDR1 and CDR2: LGHNT, FRNRAP. The CDR3 DNA follows: TGTGCTAGTGGTTTGACGAGCGGGACTCCCTGGTACTTC. Protein product: CASGLTSGTPWYF.

The chain uses TRBV30 and TRBJ1-1, with D tentatively TRBD1 (5 bases). The V gene lost 0 bases and the J gene lost 6 bases, with 20 bases spanning the gap. Germline CDR1 is GTSNPN and CDR2 is SVGIG (reference sequence). The CDR3 contains 16 residues. In DNA, the CDR3 is TGTGCCTGGAGTGTCCCCCGGGGCTATCTATGGGCTGAAGCTTTCTTT. This codes for CAWSVPRGYLWAEAFF.

The chain couples TRBV6-5 to TRBJ2-7; perhaps D is TRBD1 or TRBD2 (6 bases each). Trimming took off 7 bases at V and 7 bases at J, with 20 bases between the two ends. The CDR3 spans 14 residues. The germline CDR1 and CDR2 sequences are MNHEY and SVGAGI. The CDR3 nucleotides read TGTGCCAGCACCTCATCCCCGGGGGCGCTTGAGCAGTACTTC. Its translation is CASTSSPGALEQYF.

The chain carries TRBV7-9 and TRBJ1-4; no clear D gene. In germline, CDR1 is SEHNR, CDR2 FQNEAQ (reference sequence). This CDR3 has 14 amino acids. The V end lost 5 bases, the J end lost 4 bases, and 11 bases lay between the germline ends. CDR3: CASSRGGDNEKLFF. The CDR3 nucleotides are TGTGCCAGCAGCCGAGGCGGGGATAATGAAAAACTGTTTTTT. Complete variable domain (other parts from reference TRBV7-9 and TRBJ1-4): DTGVSQNPRHKITKRGQNVTFRCDPISEHNRLYWYRQTLGQGPEFLTYFQNEAQLEKSRLLSDRFSAERPKGSFSTLEIQRTEQGDSAMYLCASSRGGDNEKLFFGSGTQLSVL.

The gene calls are TRBV5-4 and TRBJ2-5; 13 bases map to TRBD2. CDR3 length equals 15 residues. Germline V gene lookup returns CDR1 SGHNT and CDR2 YYREEE (reference sequence). V was clipped by 0 bases and J by 4 bases; unmatched bases: 0. The CDR3 reads CASSLGTSGGETQYF. In DNA form, the CDR3 reads TGTGCCAGCAGCTTGGGGACTAGCGGGGGAGAGACCCAGTACTTC.

This chain uses TRBV7-2 with TRBJ1-2; TRBD1 might be the D (6 bases). Trimming removed 1 base at V and 7 bases at J, with 10 bases between. The length of the CDR3 is 13 residues. Per the germline V gene, CDR1 is SGHTA and CDR2 is FQGNSA. CDR3 sequence: CASSLGSGAGYTF. DNA for the CDR3: TGTGCCAGCAGCTTAGGATCGGGGGCTGGCTACACCTTC. Based on the CDR3 plus reference TRBV7-2 and TRBJ1-2, the full variable domain is GAGVSQSPSNKVTEKGKDVELRCDPISGHTALYWYRQSLGQGLEFLIYFQGNSAPDKSGLPSDRFSAERTGGSVSTLTIQRTQQEDSAVYLCASSLGSGAGYTFGSGTRLTVV.

V gene TRBV5-1 combines with J gene TRBJ1-2; 7 bases map to TRBD1. Germline CDR1 reads SGHRS; CDR2 reads YFSETQ. V gave up 3 bases and J gave up 10 bases; unmatched junction bases: 21. The CDR3 length is 17 residues. CDR3 in amino acids: CASSWTSGTGAPVAYTF. DNA of the CDR3: TGCGCCAGCAGCTGGACCTCGGGTACAGGGGCCCCCGTGGCCTACACCTTC.

This chain uses TRBV10-1 with TRBJ2-7; 8 bases line up with TRBD2. V trimming: 3 bases; J trimming: 3 bases; junction bases outside the gene matches: 7. The CDR3 consists of 15 residues. The germline V gene encodes CDR1 WNHNN and CDR2 SYGVQD (reference sequence). The CDR3: CASSDGGSGNYEQYF. CDR3 nucleotide sequence: TGCGCCAGCAGTGACGGTGGTAGCGGGAACTACGAGCAGTACTTC.